The clone carrying this T cell receptor beta chain is a singleton in its sample. Per germline, CDR1 KGHSH and CDR2 LQKENI. J lost 1 base, V lost 4 bases, and 3 bases had no gene match. This CDR3 has 15 residues. Cohort placement rested on clinical history that participants reported themselves. These data come from a study of blood T cell repertoires in COVID-19. About the study: Samples of COVID-19 (acute and convalescent) were obtained from the United States, Italy and Spain. T cells, B-cell-depleted T cells, or PBMCs supplied cDNA or gDNA.

Authors' analysis steps: Reference gene primers were amplified, and this amplification served to estimate nucleated cell counts. Sequenced by immunoSEQ multiplex PCR; TCRdb stores in-frame clones only, minus some. The V and J calls and the clone size are those of that table, but D and trimming were determined from the DNA. The top ten hold approximately 1.4% of the sample, which has approximately 200,000 clones, roughly 80% seen once. The J gene is TRBJ1-5, the V gene TRBV18; 8 nucleotides agree with TRBD1. The TCR was taken from a woman in her thirties or forties with acute COVID-19. The sample taken for sequencing was PBMCs or T cells enriched from blood (not recorded which). CDR3 nucleotides: TGTGCCAGCTCACAGCAGGGGGCAAGCAATCAGCCCCAGCATTTT. Protein: CASSQQGASNQPQHF.